This is a list of T cell receptor beta chains from one sample in a study of chemoradiotherapy in HPV16-positive cancers. TCRdb's table, derived via immunoSEQ multiplex PCR, lists solely in-frame clones and lacks some. In the table there are some 32,000 clones, nearly 90% of which are singletons. The sequences come from blood, collected from a patient who underwent chemoradiotherapy. All receptors come from a human donor with HPV-associated anogenital cancer. The conserved cysteine and the conserved F or W are not part of the CDR3 here. Fields, in order: D gene, V gene, clone size, CDR3 protein. A D gene is named only where the DNA matches it firmly. Not every row has a clone size; where given, it reads once, few, many or a size class.

d_call: NA; v_call: TRBV6-5; clone_size: NA; cdr3_aa: ASTKGQGGPTEQY
d_call: NA; v_call: TRBV6-5; clone_size: once; cdr3_aa: ASSYSGVTVNNEQF
d_call: NA; v_call: TRBV11-2; clone_size: NA; cdr3_aa: ASSSRQENTEAF
d_call: NA; v_call: TRBV5-1; clone_size: NA; cdr3_aa: ASSRSSEFSNYGYT
d_call: NA; v_call: TRBV7-7; clone_size: NA; cdr3_aa: ASSSRVTDTQY
d_call: NA; v_call: TRBV5-4; clone_size: once; cdr3_aa: ASSLAGELF
d_call: TRBD1; v_call: TRBV2; clone_size: NA; cdr3_aa: ASSSDRGAYNEQF
d_call: NA; v_call: TRBV7-2; clone_size: NA; cdr3_aa: ASSFVLGGLF
d_call: TRBD2; v_call: TRBV6-5; clone_size: NA; cdr3_aa: ASSSGLAANTGELF
d_call: TRBD1; v_call: TRBV6-5; clone_size: NA; cdr3_aa: ASSYPDRPNEQY
d_call: NA; v_call: TRBV30; clone_size: NA; cdr3_aa: AWSTRTPLYGYT
d_call: NA; v_call: TRBV9; clone_size: few; cdr3_aa: ASSVGRNTEAF
d_call: NA; v_call: TRBV9; clone_size: NA; cdr3_aa: ASSVITDSSTDTQY
d_call: NA; v_call: TRBV6-1; clone_size: NA; cdr3_aa: ASRAGSQAEQF
d_call: TRBD2; v_call: TRBV12-5; clone_size: NA; cdr3_aa: ASGDNLAGGLTGELF
d_call: NA; v_call: TRBV7-9; clone_size: NA; cdr3_aa: ASSFRRSAGTDTQY
d_call: NA; v_call: TRBV7-6; clone_size: NA; cdr3_aa: ASSPPGLVYGYT
d_call: NA; v_call: TRBV9; clone_size: NA; cdr3_aa: ASSPPSLGRSNLNTEAF
d_call: TRBD1; v_call: TRBV7-2; clone_size: NA; cdr3_aa: ASSLASGGSPYEQY
d_call: NA; v_call: TRBV11-3; clone_size: NA; cdr3_aa: ASSSAVGAAGELF
d_call: NA; v_call: TRBV7-2; clone_size: NA; cdr3_aa: ASSLAGGRTDTQY
d_call: TRBD1; v_call: TRBV25-1; clone_size: NA; cdr3_aa: ASSARTGGKGEQF
d_call: NA; v_call: TRBV4-3; clone_size: few; cdr3_aa: ASSQDLEGYEQY
d_call: NA; v_call: TRBV14; clone_size: few; cdr3_aa: ASSQGTLGVGELF
d_call: NA; v_call: TRBV6-1; clone_size: few; cdr3_aa: ASTTAGEKLF
d_call: TRBD2; v_call: TRBV5-6; clone_size: NA; cdr3_aa: ASSGGLAAYNEQF
d_call: TRBD1; v_call: TRBV5-4; clone_size: NA; cdr3_aa: ASSYPGQGDYGYT
d_call: TRBD1; v_call: TRBV2; clone_size: NA; cdr3_aa: ASKYGQGTPRASPLH
d_call: NA; v_call: TRBV7-6; clone_size: NA; cdr3_aa: ASSLVTGITDTQY
d_call: TRBD1; v_call: TRBV5-1; clone_size: NA; cdr3_aa: ASSPGTAWPLGGYT
d_call: TRBD2; v_call: TRBV7-2; clone_size: NA; cdr3_aa: ASSLASSGRVNEQF
d_call: TRBD1; v_call: TRBV30; clone_size: NA; cdr3_aa: AWRGQVFYGYT